One sample yielded the 21 T cell receptor beta chains listed below, sequenced in a study of blood T cell repertoires in COVID-19. Sequencing was performed with immunoSEQ multiplex PCR; in TCRdb, only in-frame clones are kept and a portion is missing. The table has about 73,000 clones, approximately 80% seen once. The sample was peripheral blood. The receptor source for this set is a man older than 75 with active or convalescent COVID-19.

This rearrangement joins TRBV9 to TRBJ2-1, with 7 bases matching TRBD1. The CDR3 loop spans 18 amino acids. J lost 1 base, V lost 4 bases, and 14 bases had no gene match. Germline lookup yields CDR1 SGDLS and CDR2 YYNGEE. CDR3 region: CASSPEIGTVRSYNEQFF. The CDR3 DNA follows: TGTGCCAGCAGCCCAGAAATTGGGACAGTTCGTTCCTACAATGAGCAGTTCTTC.

The V call is TRBV1, the J call TRBJ2-7; whether TRBD1, the table's D call, matches the DNA was not checked. TRBV1 is reported as a pseudogene. The CDR3 is made up of 11 amino acids. Here the CDR3 DNA reads TGCCCACCGGACAACTCCTACGAGCAGTACTTC. The encoded protein is CPPDNSYEQYF.

The CDR3 protein is CASSRGQGAGGELFF. DNA for the CDR3: TGTGCCAGTAGTAGGGGACAGGGGGCTGGCGGGGAGCTGTTTTTT. The V gene is TRBV19, the J gene TRBJ2-2, with 12 bases that match TRBD1. The germline CDR1 and CDR2 sequences are LNHDA and SQIVND (reference sequence). V was clipped by 4 bases and J by 7 bases; unmatched bases: 4. The CDR3 is 15 amino acids.

The chain joins TRBV28 to TRBJ1-2; a possible D gene is TRBD1 (5 bases). CDR3 length: 13 residues. Germline CDR1 MDHEN, CDR2 SYDVKM. V lost 6 bases and J 3 bases, leaving 11 bases between the germline ends. The CDR3 sequence: CASSRATDYGYTF. The CDR3, as DNA: TGTGCCAGCAGCAGGGCGACTGACTATGGCTACACCTTC.

This sequence joins TRBV6-6 and TRBJ1-5, with D unclear. Germline V gene sequence: CDR1 MNHNY, CDR2 SVGAGI (reference sequence). V dropped 7 bases and J dropped 4 bases, with 20 bases sitting between them. The CDR3 is 16 residues long. CDR3 in amino acids: CASTIIGILGNQPQHF. CDR3 coding DNA: TGTGCCAGCACGATCATCGGGATCTTGGGGAATCAGCCCCAGCATTTT.

The chain links TRBV5-1 to TRBJ1-1; 7 bases are a match to TRBD1. Germline trimming cut 4 bases from V and 0 bases from J; bases unmatched to any gene: 6. CDR3 length equals 15 residues. Germline CDR1 SGHRS, CDR2 YFSETQ. The CDR3 here is CASSPTGTVNTEAFF. The CDR3 DNA reads TGCGCCAGCAGCCCCACCGGGACAGTGAACACTGAAGCTTTCTTT.

In DNA form, the CDR3 reads TGTGCCAGTAGTATACGGAGCGGGGGGCCCCCCTACGAGCAGTACTTC. This sequence encodes CASSIRSGGPPYEQYF. The genes are TRBV19 and TRBJ2-7; 9 bases agree with TRBD2. V lost 2 bases and J lost 2; bases outside the gene matches: 7. Germline CDR1 and CDR2: LNHDA and SQIVND (reference sequence). CDR3 size: 16 residues.

The V call is TRBV4-3, the J call TRBJ2-1, with 7 bases aligning to TRBD1. The germline gives CDR1 LGHNA, CDR2 YSLEER. V lost 4 bases to trimming and J lost 0 bases; unmatched junction nucleotides: 3. The CDR3 sequence is 15 residues long. The CDR3 nucleotides are TGCGCCAGCAGCCGGGACAGTGGCTCCTACAATGAGCAGTTCTTC. This encodes CASSRDSGSYNEQFF.

The chain couples TRBV11-2 to TRBJ2-7; 13 nucleotides line up with TRBD2. Matching the DNA end better, TRBJ2-1 makes the J call doubtful. The CDR3 has 17 amino acids. Germline values: CDR1 SGHAT, CDR2 FQNNGV. The CDR3 sequence: CASSWGRLAGGFNEQFF. CDR3 DNA: TGTGCCAGCAGCTGGGGAAGACTAGCGGGGGGTTTCAATGAGCAGTTCTTC.

This chain joins TRBV12-5 and TRBJ2-1; 9 nucleotides match TRBD1. CDR3 length: 18 residues. J gave up 8 bases and V 0 bases, and 14 bases lay outside the gene matches. Germline CDR1 is LGHNT and CDR2 is FRNRAP. CDR3 nucleotides: TGTGCTAGTGGTTTGGTACAGGGGGCAAGGCTGGGTGGTTATGAGCAGTTCTTC. This codes for CASGLVQGARLGGYEQFF.

The chain links TRBV3-1 (or the pseudogene TRBV3-2) to TRBJ1-6, with 7 bases that match TRBD1. V lost 0 bases, J lost 7 bases, and 3 bases stayed unmatched. Per germline, CDR1 LGHDT and CDR2 YNNKEL (reference sequence). The CDR3 spans 15 residues. The CDR3 region has the DNA TGTGCCAGCAGCCAAGAGACAGGGTGGAATTCACCCCTCCACTTT. Translation gives CASSQETGWNSPLHF.

The chain combines TRBV29-1 with TRBJ2-3, with D possibly matching TRBD2 (5 bases). The ends were cut back, 4 bases at V and 0 bases at J, with 8 bases in the middle. Germline V gives CDR1 SQVTM, CDR2 ANQGSEA. CDR3 length equals 13 residues. The CDR3 spells CSVVRGSTDTQYF. CDR3 DNA: TGCAGCGTTGTGCGCGGGAGCACAGATACGCAGTATTTT.

In this sample, this clone turned up once. The V and J genes are TRBV5-4 and TRBJ2-5; 8 bases are a match to TRBD2. CDR3 size: 13 residues. The V and J ends lost 2 bases and 5 bases, in that order; junction bases with no gene match: 2. CDR1 and CDR2 from the germline V gene are SGHNT and YYREEE (reference sequence). This chain's CDR3 is CASSLAGVETQYF. The CDR3 DNA is TGTGCCAGCAGCTTAGCGGGGGTGGAGACCCAGTACTTC. Complete variable domain (other parts from reference TRBV5-4 and TRBJ2-5): ETGVTQSPTHLIKTRGQQVTLRCSSQSGHNTVSWYQQALGQGPQFIFQYYREEENGRGNFPPRFSGLQFPNYSSELNVNALELDDSALYLCASSLAGVETQYFGPGTRLLVL.

This rearrangement joins TRBV7-2 to TRBJ1-1; TRBD1 matches at 7 bases. V lost 4 bases, J lost 7 bases, and 9 bases stayed unmatched. This CDR3 spans 14 amino acids. Germline V gene lookup returns CDR1 SGHTA and CDR2 FQGNSA. The CDR3 here is CASSSRGQWGEAFF. The CDR3 nucleotides read TGTGCCAGCAGCTCCCGGGGACAGTGGGGTGAAGCTTTCTTT.

This chain connects TRBV14 to TRBJ2-6; unclear D gene. The CDR3 runs to 15 residues. Germline V gives CDR1 SGHDN, CDR2 FVKESK. Trimming removed 1 base at V and 0 bases at J, with 4 bases between. The CDR3 loop reads CASSQVLSGANVLTF. The CDR3 DNA follows: TGTGCCAGCAGCCAAGTCCTCTCTGGGGCCAACGTCCTGACTTTC.

The rearrangement uses TRBV2 and TRBJ2-2; a weak D match, TRBD1 (5 bases). Trimming shortened V by 7 bases and J by 4 bases, and 13 bases separated the two germline ends. The length of the CDR3 is 14 residues. CDR1 is SNHLY, CDR2 FYNNEI, per germline. CDR3: CASKGAMSTGELFF. The CDR3 DNA is TGTGCCAGCAAAGGGGCGATGAGCACCGGGGAGCTGTTTTTT.

The chain recombines TRBV18 with TRBJ2-5; no definite D call. Germline CDR1 KGHSH, CDR2 LQKENI. This CDR3 comprises 13 residues. V lost 3 bases to trimming and J lost 4 bases, with 9 bases between them. The CDR3 DNA follows: TGTGCCAGCTCACCTCGCGGCGCAGAGACCCAGTACTTC. Translating gives CASSPRGAETQYF.

This clone was seen a few times. This chain uses TRBV19 with TRBJ2-2, with 8 bases fitting TRBD1. This CDR3 spans 17 amino acids. Losses at the gene ends were 3 bases for V and 4 bases for J; bases not matched to a gene: 10. Germline CDR1 reads LNHDA; CDR2 reads SQIVND (reference sequence). The CDR3 nucleotides read TGTGCCAGTAGTATCCCCGGACAGGGCCCGGCCACCGGGGAGCTGTTTTTT. It yields the protein CASSIPGQGPATGELFF.

V and J are TRBV28 and TRBJ2-7, with D possibly matching TRBD2 (5 bases). Between the trimmed V and J ends, which lost 9 bases and 2 bases, there was a span of 14 bases. There are 13 residues in the CDR3. The germline V gene encodes CDR1 MDHEN and CDR2 SYDVKM. The CDR3 DNA is TGTGCCAGTGCGAGGGCAGGAACCTACGAGCAGTACTTC. Its translation: CASARAGTYEQYF.

V gene TRBV5-6 combines with J gene TRBJ1-6; weak D call: TRBD1 (6 bases). Looked up from germline, CDR1 is SGHDT and CDR2 is YYEEEE. Trimming took 1 base from V and 7 from J, leaving 15 bases between them. This CDR3 has 16 amino acids. For the CDR3, the DNA is TGTGCCAGCAGCTTGTTCAGAGCAGGGGCCAATTCACCCCTCCACTTT. This encodes CASSLFRAGANSPLHF.

The genes are TRBV5-5 and TRBJ2-5; weak D call: TRBD2 (7 bases). Germline loops: CDR1 SGHKS, CDR2 YYEKEE (reference sequence). The CDR3 consists of 15 residues. The ends were cut back, 4 bases at V and 5 bases at J, with 18 bases in the middle. The CDR3 protein is CASSPTGGPGETQYF. CDR3 coding DNA: TGTGCCAGCAGCCCGACCGGGGGGCCGGGGGAGACCCAGTACTTC.